This TCR beta chain was profiled in a study of blood T cell repertoires in COVID-19. The overall study: Samples of COVID-19 (acute and convalescent) were obtained from the United States, Italy and Spain.

The Seattle patients, enrolled during active infection, were followed longitudinally. The repertoire was sequenced with immunoSEQ multiplex PCR; TCRdb's copy has only in-frame clones and lacks some. The top ten hold roughly 1.5% of the sample, which has under 300,000 clones, 84% seen once. The V gene end was trimmed by 3 bases and the J gene end by 0 bases; junction bases not matched to a gene: 4. Germline CDR1 is SGHNT and CDR2 is YYREEE (reference sequence). This CDR3 has 16 residues. The sample was peripheral blood. The receptor was isolated from a human donor with COVID-19, enrolled during active disease. The donor label of this sample is uncertain. The chain couples TRBV5-4 to TRBJ2-1, with 9 bases identical to TRBD2. This CDR3 reads CASSWVSGSSYNEQFF. The CDR3 bases are TGTGCCAGCAGCTGGGTTAGCGGGAGCTCCTACAATGAGCAGTTCTTC. The variable domain in full, with the rest retrieved from reference TRBV5-4 and TRBJ2-1, is ETGVTQSPTHLIKTRGQQVTLRCSSQSGHNTVSWYQQALGQGPQFIFQYYREEENGRGNFPPRFSGLQFPNYSSELNVNALELDDSALYLCASSWVSGSSYNEQFFGPGTRLTVL.